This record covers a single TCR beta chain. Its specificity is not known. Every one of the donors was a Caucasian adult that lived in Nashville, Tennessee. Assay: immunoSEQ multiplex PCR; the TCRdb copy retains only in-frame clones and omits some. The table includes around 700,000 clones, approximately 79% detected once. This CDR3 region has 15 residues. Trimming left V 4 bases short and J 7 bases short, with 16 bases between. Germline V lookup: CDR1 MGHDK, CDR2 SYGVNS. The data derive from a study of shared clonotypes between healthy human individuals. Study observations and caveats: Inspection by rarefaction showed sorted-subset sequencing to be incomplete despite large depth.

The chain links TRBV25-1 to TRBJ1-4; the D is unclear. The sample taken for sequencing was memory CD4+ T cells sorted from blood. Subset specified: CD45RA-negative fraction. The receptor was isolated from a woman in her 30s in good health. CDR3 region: CASSAGRQRGEKLFF. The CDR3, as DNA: TGTGCCAGCAGTGCCGGGAGACAACGGGGTGAAAAACTGTTTTTT.